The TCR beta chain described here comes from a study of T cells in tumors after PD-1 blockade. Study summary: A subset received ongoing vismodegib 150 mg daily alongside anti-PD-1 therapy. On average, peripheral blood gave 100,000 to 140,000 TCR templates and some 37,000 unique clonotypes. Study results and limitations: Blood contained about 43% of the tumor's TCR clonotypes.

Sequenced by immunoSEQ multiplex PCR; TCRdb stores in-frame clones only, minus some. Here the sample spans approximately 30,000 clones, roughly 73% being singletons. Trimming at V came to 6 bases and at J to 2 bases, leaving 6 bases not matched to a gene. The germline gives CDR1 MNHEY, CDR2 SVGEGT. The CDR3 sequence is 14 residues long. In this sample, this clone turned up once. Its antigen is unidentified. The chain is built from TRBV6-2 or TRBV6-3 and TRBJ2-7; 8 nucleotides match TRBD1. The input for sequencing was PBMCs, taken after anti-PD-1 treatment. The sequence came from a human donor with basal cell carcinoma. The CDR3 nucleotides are TGTGCCAGCAGCCCGGGACAGGAGCCCTACGAGCAGTACTTC. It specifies CASSPGQEPYEQYF.